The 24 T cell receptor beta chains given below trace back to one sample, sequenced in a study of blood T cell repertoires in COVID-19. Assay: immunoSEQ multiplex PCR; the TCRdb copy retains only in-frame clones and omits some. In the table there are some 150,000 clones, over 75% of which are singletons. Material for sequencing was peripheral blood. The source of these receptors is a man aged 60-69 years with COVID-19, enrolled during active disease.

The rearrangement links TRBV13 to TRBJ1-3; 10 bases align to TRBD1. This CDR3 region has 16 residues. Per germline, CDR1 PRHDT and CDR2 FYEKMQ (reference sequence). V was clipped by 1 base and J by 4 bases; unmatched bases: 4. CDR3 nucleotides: TGTGCCAGCAGCTTAGTTGACAGGGGGCCCGGAAACACCATATATTTT. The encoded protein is CASSLVDRGPGNTIYF. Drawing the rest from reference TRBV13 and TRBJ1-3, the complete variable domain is AAGVIQSPRHLIKEKRETATLKCYPIPRHDTVYWYQQGPGQDPQFLISFYEKMQSDKGSIPDRFSAQQFSDYHSELNMSSLELGDSALYFCASSLVDRGPGNTIYFGEGSWLTVV.

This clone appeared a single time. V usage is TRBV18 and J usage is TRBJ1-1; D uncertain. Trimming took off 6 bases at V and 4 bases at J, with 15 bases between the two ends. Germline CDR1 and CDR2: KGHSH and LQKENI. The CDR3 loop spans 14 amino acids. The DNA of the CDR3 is TGTGCCAGCTCCCTCGGAGTGAAAAGCACTGAAGCTTTCTTT. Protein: CASSLGVKSTEAFF.

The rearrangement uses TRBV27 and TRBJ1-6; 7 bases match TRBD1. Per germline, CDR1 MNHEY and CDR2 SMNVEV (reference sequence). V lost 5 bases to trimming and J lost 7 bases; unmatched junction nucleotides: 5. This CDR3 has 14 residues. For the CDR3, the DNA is TGTGCCAGCAGTAAGGGACAGTCAAATTCACCCCTCCACTTT. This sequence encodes CASSKGQSNSPLHF.

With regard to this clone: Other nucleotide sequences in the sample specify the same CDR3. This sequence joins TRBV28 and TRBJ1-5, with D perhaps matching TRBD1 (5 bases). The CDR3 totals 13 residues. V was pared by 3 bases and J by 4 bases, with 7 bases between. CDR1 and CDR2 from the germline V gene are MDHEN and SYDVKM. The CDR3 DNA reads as TGTGCCAGCAGTTTCGCAGGGAATCAGCCCCAGCATTTT. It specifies CASSFAGNQPQHF.

The CDR3, as DNA: TGTGCCAGCTCATGGAGGGGTGAAGGCGAGCAGTACTTC. This gives the protein CASSWRGEGEQYF. The V and J genes are TRBV18 and TRBJ2-7, with a possible D match to TRBD2 (6 bases). The CDR3 covers 13 residues. Germline assignment: CDR1 KGHSH and CDR2 LQKENI. V lost 5 bases and J 6 bases, leaving 14 bases between the germline ends. Full variable domain (outside the CDR3, taken from reference TRBV18 and TRBJ2-7): NAGVMQNPRHLVRRRGQEARLRCSPMKGHSHVYWYRQLPEEGLKFMVYLQKENIIDESGMPKERFSAEFPKEGPSILRIQQVVRGDSAAYFCASSWRGEGEQYFGPGTRLTVT.

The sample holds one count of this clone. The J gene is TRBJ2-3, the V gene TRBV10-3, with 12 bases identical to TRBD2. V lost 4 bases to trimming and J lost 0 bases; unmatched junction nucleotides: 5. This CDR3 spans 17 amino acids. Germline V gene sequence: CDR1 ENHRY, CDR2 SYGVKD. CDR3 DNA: TGTGCCATCAGTGCAAGGCTAGCGGGGGGGAGCACAGATACGCAGTATTTT. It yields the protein CAISARLAGGSTDTQYF.

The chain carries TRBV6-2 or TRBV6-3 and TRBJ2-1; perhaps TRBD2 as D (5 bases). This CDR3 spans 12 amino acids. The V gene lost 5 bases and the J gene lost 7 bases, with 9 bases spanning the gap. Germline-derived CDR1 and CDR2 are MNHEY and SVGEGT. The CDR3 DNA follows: TGTGCCAGCAGTAAACTAGGGAATGAGCAGTTCTTC. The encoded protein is CASSKLGNEQFF.

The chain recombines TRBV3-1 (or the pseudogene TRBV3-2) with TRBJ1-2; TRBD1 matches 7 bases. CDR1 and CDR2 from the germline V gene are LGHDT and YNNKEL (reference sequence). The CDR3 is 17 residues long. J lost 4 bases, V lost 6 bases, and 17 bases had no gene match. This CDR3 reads CASSPTPGQLYGYGYTF. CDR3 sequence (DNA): TGTGCCAGCAGTCCGACTCCGGGACAGCTTTACGGCTATGGCTACACCTTC.

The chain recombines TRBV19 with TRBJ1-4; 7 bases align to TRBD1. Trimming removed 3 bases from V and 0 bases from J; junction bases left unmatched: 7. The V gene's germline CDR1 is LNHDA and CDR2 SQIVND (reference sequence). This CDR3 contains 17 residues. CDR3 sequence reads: CASSIRPDRSTNEKLFF. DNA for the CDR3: TGTGCCAGTAGTATTAGGCCGGACAGGTCAACTAATGAAAAACTGTTTTTT.

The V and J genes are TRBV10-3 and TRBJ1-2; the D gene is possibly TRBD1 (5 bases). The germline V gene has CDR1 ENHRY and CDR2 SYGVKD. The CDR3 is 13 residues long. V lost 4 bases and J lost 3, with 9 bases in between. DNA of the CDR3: TGTGCCATCAGTGTGGGAGGGGACTATGGCTACACCTTC. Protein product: CAISVGGDYGYTF.

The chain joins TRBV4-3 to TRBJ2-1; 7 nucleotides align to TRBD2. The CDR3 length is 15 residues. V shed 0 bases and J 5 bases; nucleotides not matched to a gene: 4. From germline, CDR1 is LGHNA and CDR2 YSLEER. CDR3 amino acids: CASSQDSLADNEQFF. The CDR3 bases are TGCGCCAGCAGCCAAGATAGTCTAGCGGACAATGAGCAGTTCTTC.

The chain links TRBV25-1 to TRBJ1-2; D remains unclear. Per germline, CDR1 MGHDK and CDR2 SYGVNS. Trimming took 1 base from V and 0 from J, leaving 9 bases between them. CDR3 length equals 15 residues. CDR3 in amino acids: CASSEWGVSNYGYTF. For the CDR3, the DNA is TGTGCCAGCAGTGAATGGGGAGTCTCTAACTATGGCTACACCTTC.

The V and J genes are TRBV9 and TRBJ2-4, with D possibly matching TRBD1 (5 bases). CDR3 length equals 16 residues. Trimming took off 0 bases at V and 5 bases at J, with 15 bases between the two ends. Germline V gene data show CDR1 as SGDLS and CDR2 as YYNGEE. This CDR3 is CASSVDYRSIQNIQYF. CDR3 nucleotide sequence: TGTGCCAGCAGCGTAGATTACAGGTCGATCCAAAACATTCAGTACTTC.

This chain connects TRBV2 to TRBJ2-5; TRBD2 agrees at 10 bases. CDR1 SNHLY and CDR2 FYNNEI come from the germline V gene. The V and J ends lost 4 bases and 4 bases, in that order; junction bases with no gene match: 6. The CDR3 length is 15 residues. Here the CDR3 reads CASSAASGGRETQYF. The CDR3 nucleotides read TGTGCCAGCAGTGCCGCTAGCGGGGGTCGAGAGACCCAGTACTTC.

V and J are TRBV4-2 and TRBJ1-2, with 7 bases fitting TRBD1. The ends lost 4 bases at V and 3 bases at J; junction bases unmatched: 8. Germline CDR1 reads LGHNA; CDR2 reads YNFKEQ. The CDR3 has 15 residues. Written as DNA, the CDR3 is TGTGCCAGCAGCCTTTACGACAGGGACGACTATGGCTACACCTTC. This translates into CASSLYDRDDYGYTF.

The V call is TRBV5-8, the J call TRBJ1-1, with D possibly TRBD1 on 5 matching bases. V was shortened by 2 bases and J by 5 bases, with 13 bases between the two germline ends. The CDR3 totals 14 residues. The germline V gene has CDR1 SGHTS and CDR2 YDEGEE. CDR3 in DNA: TGTGCCAGCAGCTTCCGGGGGTCGGGAACTGAAGCTTTCTTT. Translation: CASSFRGSGTEAFF.

The CDR3 nucleotides read TGTGCCAGCAGCTTTAGCGGGGGCACAGATACGCAGTATTTT. Its translation: CASSFSGGTDTQYF. The rearrangement uses TRBV7-2 and TRBJ2-3; TRBD2 matches 8 bases. Germline CDR1 reads SGHTA; CDR2 reads FQGNSA. Germline trimming cut 3 bases from V and 1 base from J; bases unmatched to any gene: 0. The CDR3 contains 14 residues.

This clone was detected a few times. The CDR3 DNA reads TGTGCCAGCAGCGTGAGTAGGAACACTGAAGCTTTCTTT. The encoded protein is CASSVSRNTEAFF. The rearrangement uses TRBV5-4 and TRBJ1-1; D unresolved. CDR3 length: 13 residues. V gave up 4 bases and J gave up 1 base, with 8 bases separating them. CDR1 is SGHNT and CDR2 is YYREEE in the germline V gene (reference sequence).

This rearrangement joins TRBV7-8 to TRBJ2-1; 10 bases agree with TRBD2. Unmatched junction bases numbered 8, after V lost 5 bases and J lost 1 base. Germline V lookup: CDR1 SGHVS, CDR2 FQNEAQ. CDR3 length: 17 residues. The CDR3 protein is CASSAQLLAGSYNEQFF. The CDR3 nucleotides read TGTGCCAGCAGCGCCCAACTACTAGCGGGGTCCTACAATGAGCAGTTCTTC.

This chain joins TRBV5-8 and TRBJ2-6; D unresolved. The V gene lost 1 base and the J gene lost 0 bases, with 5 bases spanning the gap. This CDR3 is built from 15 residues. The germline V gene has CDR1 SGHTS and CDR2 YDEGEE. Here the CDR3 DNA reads TGTGCCAGCAGCTTGTACACCTCTGGGGCCAACGTCCTGACTTTC. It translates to CASSLYTSGANVLTF.

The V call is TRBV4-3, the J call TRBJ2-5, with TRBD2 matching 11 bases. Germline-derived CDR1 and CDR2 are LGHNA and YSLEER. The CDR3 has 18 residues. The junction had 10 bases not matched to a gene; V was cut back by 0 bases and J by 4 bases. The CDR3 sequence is CASSQDVFSTSGIETQYF. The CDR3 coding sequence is TGCGCCAGCAGCCAAGATGTTTTTTCGACTAGCGGGATAGAGACCCAGTACTTC.

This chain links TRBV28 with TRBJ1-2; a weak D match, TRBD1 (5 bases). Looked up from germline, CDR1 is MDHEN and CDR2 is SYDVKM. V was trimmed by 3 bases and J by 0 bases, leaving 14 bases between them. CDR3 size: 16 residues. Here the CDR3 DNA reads TGTGCCAGCAGTTTCAGCGGGACTCTACCTAACTATGGCTACACCTTC. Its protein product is CASSFSGTLPNYGYTF.

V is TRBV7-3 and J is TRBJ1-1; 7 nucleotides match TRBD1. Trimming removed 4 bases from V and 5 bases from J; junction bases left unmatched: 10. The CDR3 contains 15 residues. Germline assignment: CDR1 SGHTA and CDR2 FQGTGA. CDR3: CASSSRQGLRTEAFF. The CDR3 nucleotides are TGTGCCAGCAGCTCCAGACAGGGCTTGAGGACTGAAGCTTTCTTT.

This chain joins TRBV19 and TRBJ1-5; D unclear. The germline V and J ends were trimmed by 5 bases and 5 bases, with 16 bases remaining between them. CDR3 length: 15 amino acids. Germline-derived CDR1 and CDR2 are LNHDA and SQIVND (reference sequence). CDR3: CASSPSKQSYQPQHF. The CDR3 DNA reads TGTGCCAGTAGTCCCTCGAAACAGTCCTATCAGCCCCAGCATTTT.